The present entry profiles one T cell receptor beta chain with its context. The target antigen is unknown. These data come from a study of lung T cells in sarcoidosis with Löfgren's syndrome. About the research overall: Repertoire analyses centered on Löfgren's syndrome patients. Overall study findings and caveats: Löfgren's syndrome patients reportedly showed greatest TRAV12-1 and TRBV2 expansion versus controls. TRAV12-1 preferentially paired with TRBV2, with homologous CDR3s. Multiple Löfgren's syndrome patients reportedly shared TRAV12-1 and TRBV2 CDR3 motifs.

The germline V gene encodes CDR1 SGHTA and CDR2 FQGNSA. The CDR3 totals 16 residues. Trimming at V came to 3 bases and at J to 4 bases, leaving 10 bases not matched to a gene. MiXCR, applied by TCRdb to the reads, yields one record per CDR3 protein. The repertoire holds 58,000 or so distinct CDR3 sequences, with less than 25% as singletons. This sequence was found in a human donor with sarcoidosis (Löfgren's syndrome or another form), or a control subject (not recorded which). This chain links TRBV7-2 with TRBJ2-7; 9 bases fit TRBD2. Sequencing used CD4+ T cells from PBMCs. The chain's CDR3 is CASSFGGSSGAYEQYF. CDR3 nucleotide sequence: TGTGCCAGCAGCTTTGGGGGCTCTAGCGGGGCTTACGAGCAGTACTTC.